The present T cell receptor beta chain was sequenced within a study of vaccination and CD4 T cells after COVID-19. As for the study in general: The study drew post-COVID samples a median around 92 days after diagnosis (range 35 to 161).

Whole-study results and caveats: Among convalescent patients, a median about 84% of reactive clones emerged only after vaccination.

Germline CDR1 SGHNT, CDR2 YYREEE (reference sequence). CDR3 length: 17 amino acids. The V segment lost 10 bases and the J segment 2 bases; nucleotides outside the gene matches: 17. Comment on this clonotype: Its antigen remains unknown.

Treatment of the sample: roughly 10-day PBMC culture with coronavirus spike peptide pools or control peptides (ViraFEST assay). For ViraFEST, peptide pools expanded antigen-specific T cells, after which the TCRs were sequenced. Medium was half-exchanged with fresh IL-2 medium on days 3 and 7. Sequencing of the DNA from cultured CD4+ T cells was carried out with the Oncomine TCR Beta short-read assay. A single record per CDR3 protein comes from TCRdb applying MiXCR to the PCR reads. The data hold fewer than 4,500 distinct CDR3 sequences, with around 17% observed a single time. This chain joins TRBV5-4 and TRBJ2-1; 8 bases align to TRBD2. Sequenced sample: CD4+ T cells from blood, cultured in vitro. The clonotype was recovered from a human donor who had recovered from COVID-19. The CDR3: CAFREGSGGTTYNEQFF. Here the CDR3 DNA reads TGTGCCTTCCGGGAGGGCAGCGGGGGAACCACCTACAATGAGCAGTTCTTC.